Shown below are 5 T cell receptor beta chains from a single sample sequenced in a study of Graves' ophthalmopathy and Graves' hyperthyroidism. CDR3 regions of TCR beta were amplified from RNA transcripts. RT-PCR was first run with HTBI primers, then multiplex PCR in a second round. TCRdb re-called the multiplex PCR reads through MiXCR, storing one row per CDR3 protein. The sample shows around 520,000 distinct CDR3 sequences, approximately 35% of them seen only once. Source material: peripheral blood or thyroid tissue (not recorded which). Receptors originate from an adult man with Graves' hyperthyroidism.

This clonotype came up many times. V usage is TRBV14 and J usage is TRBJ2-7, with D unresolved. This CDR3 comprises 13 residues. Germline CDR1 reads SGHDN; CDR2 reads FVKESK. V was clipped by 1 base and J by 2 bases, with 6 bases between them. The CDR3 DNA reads TGTGCCAGCAGCCAAGTGCAAACCTACGAGCAGTACTTC. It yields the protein CASSQVQTYEQYF.

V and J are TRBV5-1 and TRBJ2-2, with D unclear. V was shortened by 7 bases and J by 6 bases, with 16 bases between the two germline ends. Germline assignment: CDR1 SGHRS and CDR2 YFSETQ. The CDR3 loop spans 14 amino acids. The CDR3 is CASARNEGSGELFF. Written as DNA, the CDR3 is TGCGCCAGCGCTAGGAACGAAGGGTCCGGGGAGCTGTTTTTT.

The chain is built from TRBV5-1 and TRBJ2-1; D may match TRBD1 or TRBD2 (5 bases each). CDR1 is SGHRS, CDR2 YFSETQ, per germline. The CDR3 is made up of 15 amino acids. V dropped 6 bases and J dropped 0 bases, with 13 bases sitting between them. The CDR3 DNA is TGCGCCAGCACCGGGACGTATGGCTCCTACAATGAGCAGTTCTTC. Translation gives CASTGTYGSYNEQFF.

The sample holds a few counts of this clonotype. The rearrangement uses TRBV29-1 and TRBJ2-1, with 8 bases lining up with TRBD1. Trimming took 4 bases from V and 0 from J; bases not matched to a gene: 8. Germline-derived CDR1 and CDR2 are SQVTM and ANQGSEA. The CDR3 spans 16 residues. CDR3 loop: CSVGNRGMSSYNEQFF. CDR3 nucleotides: TGCAGCGTTGGAAACAGGGGGATGAGCTCCTACAATGAGCAGTTCTTC.

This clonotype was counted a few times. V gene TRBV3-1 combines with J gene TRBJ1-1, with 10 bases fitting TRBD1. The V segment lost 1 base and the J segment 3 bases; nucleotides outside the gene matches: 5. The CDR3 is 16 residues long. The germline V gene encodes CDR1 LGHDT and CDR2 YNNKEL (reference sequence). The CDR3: CASSQGQGALDTEAFF. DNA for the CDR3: TGTGCCAGCAGCCAAGGACAGGGGGCTTTGGACACTGAAGCTTTCTTT.